The rows below give T cell receptor beta chains drawn from one sample of a study of regulatory T cells in long-lasting Graves disease. TCRdb reprocessed the multiplex PCR reads via MiXCR and lists one record per CDR3 protein. The sample carries 350,000 to 450,000 distinct CDR3 sequences, around 20% recorded once. The material was peripheral blood mononuclear cells (PBMCs), obtained when the disease was refractory, from a patient treated with antithyroid drugs. These receptors originate from a female donor with Graves disease. The CDR3 runs from the conserved cysteine through the conserved F or W. Each record gives: J gene, V gene, CDR3 protein.

j_gene: TRBJ2-2
v_gene: TRBV3-1
CDR3aa: CASSQFGTANTGELFF

j_gene: TRBJ2-7
v_gene: TRBV28
CDR3aa: CASSLYTDYEQYF

j_gene: TRBJ2-7
v_gene: TRBV20-1
CDR3aa: CSAREAGGTYEQYF

j_gene: TRBJ2-2
v_gene: TRBV27
CDR3aa: CASSPHATGELFF

j_gene: TRBJ1-2
v_gene: TRBV6-2/TRBV6-3
CDR3aa: CASSDSNSNYGYTF

j_gene: TRBJ2-7
v_gene: TRBV27
CDR3aa: CASREAGGTYEQYF

j_gene: TRBJ1-1
v_gene: TRBV28
CDR3aa: CASSLIGGWTEAFF

j_gene: TRBJ2-7
v_gene: TRBV10-3
CDR3aa: CAASYETGEQYF

j_gene: TRBJ1-5
v_gene: TRBV28
CDR3aa: CASSSTGGFRQPQHF

j_gene: TRBJ1-2
v_gene: TRBV6-1
CDR3aa: CASSESPGALYGYTF

j_gene: TRBJ1-1
v_gene: TRBV6-1
CDR3aa: CASGTGATTEAFF

j_gene: TRBJ2-5
v_gene: TRBV29-1
CDR3aa: CSVAGTEETQYF

j_gene: TRBJ2-5
v_gene: TRBV5-1
CDR3aa: CASSGDRVRETQYF

j_gene: TRBJ2-5
v_gene: TRBV5-1
CDR3aa: CASSLRDRQETQYF

j_gene: TRBJ1-2
v_gene: TRBV30
CDR3aa: CAWSRGAYGYTF

j_gene: TRBJ1-1
v_gene: TRBV20-1
CDR3aa: CSARETVNTEAFF

j_gene: TRBJ2-7
v_gene: TRBV11-2
CDR3aa: CASSPRAGSYEQYF

j_gene: TRBJ1-3
v_gene: TRBV16
CDR3aa: CASSQGRNSGNTIYF

j_gene: TRBJ2-5
v_gene: TRBV7-3
CDR3aa: CASSLIPQETQYF

j_gene: TRBJ2-5
v_gene: TRBV10-1
CDR3aa: CASSESLGFETQYF

j_gene: TRBJ1-2
v_gene: TRBV5-1
CDR3aa: CASSLSGSDGYTF

j_gene: TRBJ2-3
v_gene: TRBV20-1
CDR3aa: CSARVTGTASTDTQYF

j_gene: TRBJ1-1
v_gene: TRBV5-1
CDR3aa: CASSVAGEAFF

j_gene: TRBJ1-2
v_gene: TRBV28
CDR3aa: CASARGVMLSYGYTF

j_gene: TRBJ2-7
v_gene: TRBV7-3
CDR3aa: CASSFGTPHEQYF

j_gene: TRBJ1-2
v_gene: TRBV19
CDR3aa: CASSPPEGILAGFGYTF

j_gene: TRBJ1-6
v_gene: TRBV5-1
CDR3aa: CASSPGTGELPLHF

j_gene: TRBJ2-2
v_gene: TRBV10-3
CDR3aa: CAISEFGDTGELFF

j_gene: TRBJ2-5
v_gene: TRBV28
CDR3aa: CASSYPGGVAGGLETQYF

j_gene: TRBJ2-2
v_gene: TRBV19
CDR3aa: CASTIGTGFTGELFF

j_gene: TRBJ2-7
v_gene: TRBV28
CDR3aa: CASTRGGTYEQYF

j_gene: TRBJ1-5
v_gene: TRBV28
CDR3aa: CASSLLPGPNQPQHF

j_gene: TRBJ2-7
v_gene: TRBV6-1
CDR3aa: CASSRTPIQTYEQYF

j_gene: TRBJ2-7
v_gene: TRBV5-1
CDR3aa: CASRFGLAGYEQYF

j_gene: TRBJ1-5
v_gene: TRBV7-9
CDR3aa: CASSKGSQPQHF

j_gene: TRBJ1-5
v_gene: TRBV6-1
CDR3aa: CASSEDTMRDQPQHF

j_gene: TRBJ2-2
v_gene: TRBV30
CDR3aa: CAWTPNTGELFF

j_gene: TRBJ2-2
v_gene: TRBV7-3
CDR3aa: CASSLIAEHTGELFF

j_gene: TRBJ1-2
v_gene: TRBV13
CDR3aa: CASNRYSYVTGGRGYTF